This T cell receptor beta chain emerged from a study of cytomegalovirus exposure and HLA in healthy donors. Study-wide background: A prior analysis found fewer than 120 million unique TCR beta sequences from around 180 million T cells.

PCR primers comprised 60 Vbeta and 13 Jbeta primers. The table came from immunoSEQ multiplex PCR; TCRdb's copy has only in-frame clones and leaves some out. Of some 89,000 clones detected, 85% appear once; the ten largest clones hold 6.5% to 9%. Broader study findings: When a later analysis was performed, an Asian-associated ancestry cluster reportedly had fewer N-insertions than the approximately 690-donor mean.

To note about this clone: The antigen is undetermined.

This receptor was obtained from a man in his forties in good health and CMV-seropositive. The source material was PBMCs.

The CDR3: CAIKGVWGNSYNEQFF. CDR3 coding DNA: TGTGCCATCAAGGGGGTATGGGGCAACTCCTACAATGAGCAGTTCTTC. The chain employs TRBV10-3 and TRBJ2-1; possible D gene TRBD1, 6 bases. This CDR3 comprises 16 residues. V shed 7 bases and J shed 0 bases, with 16 bases lying between them. Germline loops: CDR1 ENHRY, CDR2 SYGVKD.